What follows are 7 T cell receptor beta chains derived from one specimen sequenced in a study of cytomegalovirus exposure and HLA in healthy donors (dated by TCRdb to 2016 to 2017). Library prep was done by the immunoSEQ multiplex PCR assay. The multiplex PCR relied on a mix of 60 forward primers for TCR Vbeta segments and 13 reverse primers for TCR Jbeta segments. TCRdb carries this immuneACCESS record with in-frame sequences only. Its versions omit some clonotypes, under half of them owing to an unresolved V gene in the studies checked, with the rest unexplained. Present in this sample are roughly 150,000 clones, around four fifths of which were seen just once. The leading ten clones occupy less than 10% of the sample. The sample comprised PBMCs. These receptors were obtained from a young man in good health and CMV-seropositive.

About this clone: Other DNA sequences in this sample translate to the same CDR3. The chain's CDR3 is CASSLWTGRGYEQYF. The CDR3 DNA reads TGTGCCAGCAGCTTATGGACAGGGAGGGGGTACGAGCAGTACTTC. The rearrangement uses TRBV5-4 and TRBJ2-7; a possible D gene is TRBD1 (8 bases). The V end lost 2 bases, the J end lost 4 bases, and 16 bases lay between the germline ends. The germline V gene encodes CDR1 SGHNT and CDR2 YYREEE (reference sequence). The CDR3 has 15 amino acids. The complete variable domain, with remaining parts taken from reference TRBV5-4 and TRBJ2-7, reads ETGVTQSPTHLIKTRGQQVTLRCSSQSGHNTVSWYQQALGQGPQFIFQYYREEENGRGNFPPRFSGLQFPNYSSELNVNALELDDSALYLCASSLWTGRGYEQYFGPGTRLTVT.

This clone was counted between two and nine times. This chain links TRBV6-4 with TRBJ2-1; 7 nucleotides agree with TRBD1. V lost 4 bases, J lost 5 bases, and 2 bases stayed unmatched. This CDR3 region has 13 residues. Germline V gene sequence: CDR1 MRHNA, CDR2 SNTAGT. The DNA for the CDR3 is TGTGCCAGCAGTGGGACAGGCCACAATGAGCAGTTCTTC. Its protein product is CASSGTGHNEQFF.

This clone came up a few times. The chain uses TRBV19 and TRBJ1-1; TRBD1 is a possible D gene (6 bases). The CDR3 consists of 14 residues. The germline V and J ends were trimmed by 7 bases and 1 base, with 13 bases remaining between them. CDR1 and CDR2 from the germline V gene are LNHDA and SQIVND (reference sequence). The CDR3 coding sequence is TGTGCCAGTAATCCGGTACAGGGGAACACTGAAGCTTTCTTT. Encoded protein: CASNPVQGNTEAFF.

The chain recombines TRBV19 with TRBJ2-6; 7 bases agree with TRBD1. Germline CDR1 LNHDA, CDR2 SQIVND (reference sequence). V dropped 5 bases and J dropped 8; count of bases not matched to a gene: 3. The CDR3 extends over 13 amino acids. The CDR3 sequence is CASSPQGTNVLTF. The CDR3 DNA reads TGTGCCAGTAGTCCACAGGGGACCAACGTCCTGACTTTC.

On this clone: An end of the junction does not agree with germline; a read error may underlie this. Other DNA variants within this sample encode the same CDR3. The chain links TRBV19 to TRBJ1-4; no clear D. Germline-derived CDR1 and CDR2 are LNHDA and SQIVND (reference sequence). CDR3 length: 12 residues. CDR3 nucleotides: TGTGCGAGCGGGTATTTGGATGAAAAACTGTTTTTC. It translates to CASGYLDEKLFF. The full variable domain, rest sourced from reference TRBV19 and TRBJ1-4, is DGGITQSPKYLFRKEGQNVTLSCEQNLNHDAMYWYRQDPGQGLRLIYYSQIVNDFQKGDIAEGYSVSREKKESFPLTVTSAQKNPTAFYLCASGYLDEKLFFGSGTQLSVL.

This sequence joins TRBV4-1 and TRBJ1-2; no reliable D call. Germline lookup yields CDR1 MGHRA and CDR2 YSYEKL. The CDR3 is 16 amino acids. Trimming shortened V by 0 bases and J by 0 bases, and 11 bases separated the two germline ends. DNA of the CDR3: TGCGCCAGCAGCCAAGATCTCGGACTCACTAACTATGGCTACACCTTC. Translation: CASSQDLGLTNYGYTF.

In this sample, this clone turned up once. The rearrangement joins TRBV2 to TRBJ1-5, with 7 positions matching TRBD1. The V and J ends lost 8 bases and 6 bases, in that order; junction bases with no gene match: 4. Germline V gene data show CDR1 as SNHLY and CDR2 as FYNNEI. The CDR3 is 12 residues long. CDR3 nucleotides: TGTGCCAGCCGGCAGGGGGGTCAGCCCCAGCATTTT. This sequence encodes CASRQGGQPQHF.